This record covers a single T cell receptor (beta chain). The antigen is unknown. The sample belongs to a study of blood T cells in healthy people across ages. Study conclusions and caveats: TCR beta diversity correlated strongly with naive T cell percentage. Higher diversity and more naive CD4+ cells were features of long-lived donors, compared to aged donors.

Germline CDR1 and CDR2: SGHNT and YENEEA. The CDR3 length is 15 residues. V shed 5 bases and J 4 bases; nucleotides not matched to a gene: 10. The authors ran a second PCR of roughly 6 to 12 cycles using a sample-barcoded 5' primer and a J-beta primer mix. TCRdb re-called the 5' RACE reads through MiXCR, storing one row per CDR3 protein. Of fewer than 700,000 distinct CDR3 sequences detected, 40% to 50% appear once; the ten largest clones hold roughly 30%. This receptor was taken from an elderly man in good health. The rearrangement links TRBV11-3 to TRBJ2-5; 7 bases are shared with TRBD2. The specimen was blood. In nucleotides, the CDR3 is TGTGCCAGCAGCCCATCGGCGGGGGTACCAGAGACCCAGTACTTC. It specifies CASSPSAGVPETQYF. Using reference TRBV11-3 and TRBJ2-5 for the parts outside the CDR3, the full variable domain is EAGVVQSPRYKIIEKKQPVAFWCNPISGHNTLYWYLQNLGQGPELLIRYENEEAVDDSQLPKDRFSAERLKGVDSTLKIQPAELGDSAVYLCASSPSAGVPETQYFGPGTRLLVL.